The 17 T cell receptor beta chains given below trace back to one sample, sequenced in a study of beta chain features in type 1 diabetes. The investigators reverse transcribed all of the isolated RNA, so they sequenced expressed TCRB transcripts. Using immunoSEQ multiplex PCR, the repertoire was profiled, and TCRdb retains in-frame clones only, with some absent. Seen here are 150,000 or so clones, roughly 10% observed once, and the top ten hold 0.65%. Input material: central memory CD4+ T cells from blood. All receptors come from a woman in her forties in good health.

This clone was observed a handful of times. The rearrangement links TRBV5-1 to TRBJ2-1; TRBD2 agrees at 7 bases. V dropped 0 bases and J dropped 8; count of bases not matched to a gene: 14. CDR3 size: 17 residues. CDR1 is SGHRS and CDR2 is YFSETQ in the germline V gene. The CDR3 DNA sequence: TGCGCCAGCAGCTTGGCCCTCGGACTAGTCGCGCTCGATGAGCAGTTCTTC. Its protein is CASSLALGLVALDEQFF.

In its sample, this clone was seen many times. This chain's CDR3 is CASSDRYNEQFF. The CDR3 coding sequence is TGTGCCAGCAGTGACAGGTACAATGAGCAGTTCTTC. The chain carries TRBV25-1 and TRBJ2-1, with unresolved D. Deletions cut 3 bases from V and 4 bases from J, with 4 bases between. Germline assignment: CDR1 MGHDK and CDR2 SYGVNS. This CDR3 has 12 residues. Full variable domain (outside the CDR3, taken from reference TRBV25-1 and TRBJ2-1): EADIYQTPRYLVIGTGKKITLECSQTMGHDKMYWYQQDPGMELHLIHYSYGVNSTEKGDLSSESTVSRIRTEHFPLTLESARPSHTSQYLCASSDRYNEQFFGPGTRLTVL.

This clone has only a few counts. The chain recombines TRBV11-2 with TRBJ2-1, with D possibly being TRBD2 (5 bases). CDR3 size: 13 residues. Looked up from germline, CDR1 is SGHAT and CDR2 is FQNNGV. Trimming shortened V by 0 bases and J by 9 bases, and 9 bases separated the two germline ends. The CDR3, as DNA: TGTGCCAGCAGCTTAGACGGGGTAGGTGAGCAGTTCTTC. Translation gives CASSLDGVGEQFF.

CDR3 in amino acids: CASSPGQVAHDTQYF. DNA of the CDR3: TGTGCCAGTAGCCCGGGACAGGTTGCACACGATACGCAGTATTTT. The rearrangement links TRBV19 to TRBJ2-3; 8 bases are shared with TRBD1. The CDR3 runs 15 residues. With 6 bases clipped from V and 6 bases from J, the junction kept 11 bases outside the gene matches. Per the germline V gene, CDR1 is LNHDA and CDR2 is SQIVND (reference sequence).

This clone was counted only a few times. The chain carries TRBV4-2 and TRBJ2-1; a weak D match, TRBD2 (7 bases). Trimming left V 3 bases short and J 0 bases short, with 15 bases between. The V gene's germline CDR1 is LGHNA and CDR2 YNFKEQ. CDR3 length: 17 residues. This CDR3 is CASSQGGGPSSYNEQFF. CDR3 DNA sequence: TGTGCCAGCAGCCAGGGAGGGGGTCCGAGCTCCTACAATGAGCAGTTCTTC.

The chain employs TRBV2 and TRBJ1-4; D is possibly TRBD1 (6 bases). The germline CDR1 and CDR2 sequences are SNHLY and FYNNEI. The CDR3 covers 11 residues. V was pared by 8 bases and J by 10 bases, with 11 bases between. The CDR3 DNA reads TGTGCCAGCGGGGGCGGGGGAAAACTGTTTTTT. This gives the protein CASGGGGKLFF.

The rearrangement uses TRBV5-6 and TRBJ1-4; 9 bases agree with TRBD1. Germline trimming cut 5 bases from V and 6 bases from J; bases unmatched to any gene: 8. This CDR3 comprises 15 residues. The germline V gene encodes CDR1 SGHDT and CDR2 YYEEEE. The chain's CDR3 is CASRRTGTGHEKLFF. The CDR3 DNA is TGTGCCAGCAGGAGAACCGGGACAGGGCATGAAAAACTGTTTTTT.

This clone was observed many times. This chain connects TRBV19 to TRBJ1-1; 8 nucleotides align to TRBD1. Trimming removed 7 bases from V and 4 bases from J; junction bases left unmatched: 11. Per the germline V gene, CDR1 is LNHDA and CDR2 is SQIVND (reference sequence). CDR3 length equals 15 residues. In DNA, the CDR3 is TGTGCCAGTACCCCCGGGAGACAGGGGAGCACTGAAGCTTTCTTT. It encodes CASTPGRQGSTEAFF.

The chain couples TRBV7-8 to TRBJ1-2; D uncertain. CDR1 is SGHVS and CDR2 is FQNEAQ in the germline V gene. V shed 1 base and J shed 7 bases, with 13 bases lying between them. The CDR3 runs 14 residues. The CDR3 region is CASSLGPRTSGYTF. The CDR3 DNA reads as TGTGCCAGCAGCTTAGGCCCAAGAACAAGTGGCTACACCTTC.

The J gene is TRBJ2-3, the V gene TRBV4-3, with TRBD2 matching over 11 bases. The germline V gene has CDR1 LGHNA and CDR2 YSLEER. V was clipped by 0 bases and J by 5 bases; unmatched bases: 10. The CDR3 consists of 18 residues. Here the CDR3 DNA reads TGCGCCAGCAGCCAAGATTCCCCTAGCGGGGGGTATGTAGATACGCAGTATTTT. It yields the protein CASSQDSPSGGYVDTQYF.

The chain joins TRBV5-1 to TRBJ1-3, with unresolved D. CDR1 and CDR2 from the germline V gene are SGHRS and YFSETQ. Deletions cut 0 bases from V and 0 bases from J, with 16 bases between. The CDR3 length is 18 residues. CDR3 coding DNA: TGCGCCAGCAGCTTGGTTCTTGCGGGAGCGAACTCTGGAAACACCATATATTTT. It encodes CASSLVLAGANSGNTIYF.

This clone was counted at least ten times. The chain carries TRBV29-1 and TRBJ2-5; D ambiguous. This CDR3 region has 12 residues. V lost 4 bases, J lost 5 bases, and 11 bases lay in between. The V gene's germline CDR1 is SQVTM and CDR2 ANQGSEA. The CDR3 protein is CSVAWAWETQYF. CDR3 in DNA: TGCAGCGTTGCCTGGGCTTGGGAGACCCAGTACTTC.

This clone was seen more than once but under ten times. The V gene is TRBV2, the J gene TRBJ1-1; D is perhaps TRBD1 (5 bases). The germline gives CDR1 SNHLY, CDR2 FYNNEI. This CDR3 spans 16 amino acids. Trimming left V 4 bases short and J 4 bases short, with 19 bases between. In DNA form, the CDR3 reads TGTGCCAGCAGTGGCGGTGGAGTTAGGGGAGGCACTGAAGCTTTCTTT. It is translated as CASSGGGVRGGTEAFF.

This chain joins TRBV14 and TRBJ2-1; weak D call: TRBD2 (6 bases). The V end lost 4 bases, the J end lost 0 bases, and 16 bases lay between the germline ends. In germline, CDR1 is SGHDN, CDR2 FVKESK. CDR3 length: 17 amino acids. This CDR3 reads CASSPYGGASSYNEQFF. The CDR3 region has the DNA TGTGCCAGCAGCCCATACGGCGGGGCGAGCTCCTACAATGAGCAGTTCTTC.

A few counts support this clone. The V and J genes are TRBV5-1 and TRBJ2-7; 8 bases are a match to TRBD2. Per the germline V gene, CDR1 is SGHRS and CDR2 is YFSETQ. The CDR3 loop spans 14 amino acids. J gave up 6 bases and V 4 bases, and 9 bases lay outside the gene matches. CDR3 loop: CASSVGTRTAEQYF. The CDR3 nucleotides are TGCGCCAGCAGCGTCGGGACTAGGACTGCCGAGCAGTACTTC.

This clone appeared a few times. The chain employs TRBV5-1 and TRBJ2-7, with TRBD1 matching over 8 bases. Unmatched junction bases numbered 10, after V lost 0 bases and J lost 2 bases. Per germline, CDR1 SGHRS and CDR2 YFSETQ. The CDR3 consists of 17 residues. CDR3 in DNA: TGCGCCAGCAGCTTGGTGGGCCAGGGGGCTCCCCCCTACGAGCAGTACTTC. Translation: CASSLVGQGAPPYEQYF. Full variable domain (missing parts from reference TRBV5-1 and TRBJ2-7): KAGVTQTPRYLIKTRGQQVTLSCSPISGHRSVSWYQQTPGQGLQFLFEYFSETQRNKGNFPGRFSGRQFSNSRSEMNVSTLELGDSALYLCASSLVGQGAPPYEQYFGPGTRLTVT.

The chain joins TRBV4-2 to TRBJ2-5, with TRBD2 matching 10 bases. V shed 0 bases and J 5 bases; nucleotides not matched to a gene: 9. The germline CDR1 and CDR2 sequences are LGHNA and YNFKEQ. The CDR3 extends over 17 amino acids. CDR3 DNA sequence: TGTGCCAGCAGCCAAGAACGGAGCGGGGGGGCTTCGGAGACCCAGTACTTC. Its translation: CASSQERSGGASETQYF.